One and the same sample provided the 28 T cell receptor beta chains below, sequenced in a study of Ad26.COV2.S vaccination and SARS-CoV-2 variants (dated by TCRdb to 2020 to 2023). This specimen's treatment or condition label, per the study, means: about 20 received Ad26.COV2.S at low or high dose, single or two shots; about five received placebo; per-sample allocation not given. For vaccine and placebo recipients, the sequenced repertoires came from samples collected on day 63 after the first injection. Libraries were prepared through the immunoSEQ multiplex PCR assay. TCRdb mirrors the immuneACCESS table, restricted to in-frame sequences. Some clones are absent from its copies; in checked studies, under half trace to an unresolved V gene, and the reason for the others is unknown. The sample profile shows about 470,000 clones; about nine tenths of them were found once. Of the sample, around 4.5% is held by the ten largest clones.

The source material was peripheral blood, sampled in a trial of Ad26.COV2.S vaccine versus placebo. These receptors all come from a person between 18 and 65 years old who received the Ad26.COV2.S COVID-19 vaccine or a placebo.

The chain is built from TRBV27 and TRBJ2-7; a weak D match, TRBD2 (5 bases). CDR3 length: 14 amino acids. Trimming cost V 5 bases and J 0 bases, with 11 bases left between them. CDR1 is MNHEY, CDR2 SMNVEV, per germline (reference sequence). This CDR3 is CASSASLSSYEQYF. The CDR3 DNA reads as TGTGCCAGCAGTGCTAGCCTTTCCTCCTACGAGCAGTACTTC.

J is TRBJ2-3 and V is TRBV21-1; TRBD2 is taken as the D call from the table, unchecked against the DNA. TRBV21-1 is a listed pseudogene. The CDR3 extends over 15 amino acids. Written as DNA, the CDR3 is TGTGCCAGCAGCAGGTGGGAGGGTGGCACAGATACGCAGTATTTT. This translates into CASSRWEGGTDTQYF.

V and J are TRBV28 and TRBJ1-5; 8 bases agree with TRBD1. CDR3 length: 16 residues. Trimming cost V 6 bases and J 5 bases; bases outside gene matches: 12. The V gene's germline CDR1 is MDHEN and CDR2 SYDVKM. The CDR3: CASSLIGQGGYQPQHF. The CDR3 DNA sequence: TGTGCCAGCAGCCTCATCGGACAGGGAGGATATCAGCCCCAGCATTTT.

Details on this clone: The same CDR3 is also encoded by other DNA sequences in this sample. The V gene is TRBV4-2, the J gene TRBJ2-1; weak D call: TRBD2 (5 bases). Per germline, CDR1 LGHNA and CDR2 YNFKEQ. V was cut by 0 bases and J by 7 bases, with 7 bases left in between. The CDR3 runs to 13 residues. CDR3 protein: CASSQEGGNEQFF. The CDR3, as DNA: TGTGCCAGCAGCCAAGAAGGCGGGAATGAGCAGTTCTTC.

This clone was detected only once. The chain recombines TRBV19 with TRBJ2-7, with 7 bases fitting TRBD1. Looked up from germline, CDR1 is LNHDA and CDR2 is SQIVND (reference sequence). V dropped 11 bases and J dropped 3; count of bases not matched to a gene: 7. The CDR3 runs to 12 residues. The CDR3 coding sequence is TGTGCCCGGCGACAGGGTTGCTACGAGCAGTACTTC. Residues: CARRQGCYEQYF.

The rearrangement links TRBV12-2 to TRBJ2-3; the table's D call of TRBD2 was not tested on the DNA. TRBV12-2 is a pseudogene. The CDR3 consists of 16 residues. CDR3 sequence reads: CASRLGTSGSTDTQYF. CDR3 nucleotides: TGTGCAAGTCGCTTAGGGACTAGCGGGAGCACAGATACGCAGTATTTT.

The rearrangement joins TRBV21-1 to TRBJ2-7. TRBV21-1 counts as a pseudogene. The CDR3 consists of 14 residues. In DNA, the CDR3 is TGTGCCAGCAGCAAAGGGATATCGCCGTACGAGCAGTACTTC. It yields the protein CASSKGISPYEQYF.

The V gene is TRBV14, the J gene TRBJ2-1; the match to TRBD1 covers 7 bases. The trim removed 3 bases at V and 3 bases at J, leaving 5 bases unmatched. There are 15 residues in the CDR3. Per the germline V gene, CDR1 is SGHDN and CDR2 is FVKESK. The DNA for the CDR3 is TGTGCCAGCAGCCACGGGACAGACCACTACAATGAGCAGTTCTTC. As protein: CASSHGTDHYNEQFF.

This clone has just a few counts. J is TRBJ1-5 and V is TRBV28; D is possibly TRBD1 (5 bases). CDR1 and CDR2 (germline): MDHEN, SYDVKM. V dropped 5 bases and J dropped 6 bases, with 14 bases sitting between them. There are 14 residues in the CDR3. Here the CDR3 reads CASSGAGGIQPQHF. As DNA, the CDR3 is TGTGCCAGCAGTGGTGCCGGGGGTATTCAGCCCCAGCATTTT.

The chain employs TRBV3-1 (or the pseudogene TRBV3-2) and TRBJ2-3; D unclear. Germline V lookup: CDR1 LGHDT, CDR2 YNNKEL (reference sequence). The CDR3 consists of 12 residues. V lost 7 bases to trimming and J lost 8 bases, with 13 bases between them. The CDR3 region is CASISPVSTQYF. The CDR3 nucleotides read TGTGCCAGCATTAGTCCGGTCAGTACGCAGTATTTT.

The V and J genes are TRBV7-9 and TRBJ2-1, with TRBD2 identical over 9 bases. The CDR3 covers 14 residues. Trimming took 4 bases from V and 5 from J; bases not matched to a gene: 3. Germline CDR1 is SEHNR and CDR2 is FQNEAQ (reference sequence). CDR3: CASSSGLAHNEQFF. For the CDR3, the DNA is TGTGCCAGCAGCTCCGGACTAGCGCACAATGAGCAGTTCTTC. The variable domain in full, with the rest retrieved from reference TRBV7-9 and TRBJ2-1, is DTGVSQNPRHKITKRGQNVTFRCDPISEHNRLYWYRQTLGQGPEFLTYFQNEAQLEKSRLLSDRFSAERPKGSFSTLEIQRTEQGDSAMYLCASSSGLAHNEQFFGPGTRLTVL.

The chain carries TRBV13 and TRBJ2-1; possibly TRBD2 for D (5 bases). The CDR3 consists of 14 residues. Germline V gene lookup returns CDR1 PRHDT and CDR2 FYEKMQ (reference sequence). V dropped 4 bases and J dropped 1 base, with 8 bases sitting between them. CDR3: CASSSPGSYNEQFF. Here the CDR3 DNA reads TGTGCCAGCAGCTCCCCGGGATCCTACAATGAGCAGTTCTTC.

V and J are TRBV24-1 and TRBJ2-2; 11 bases are shared with TRBD1. CDR1 KGHDR and CDR2 SFDVKD come from the germline V gene. This CDR3 spans 18 amino acids. With 3 bases clipped from V and 0 bases from J, the junction kept 5 bases outside the gene matches. The CDR3 DNA sequence: TGTGCCACCAGTGATCTCAGGACAGGGGGCGCGAACACCGGGGAGCTGTTTTTT. Its translation is CATSDLRTGGANTGELFF.

This clone was seen more than once but under ten times. The chain has TRBV11-2 and TRBJ1-2, with D possibly matching TRBD1 (5 bases). Trimming cost V 5 bases and J 5 bases, with 12 bases left between them. Germline CDR1 reads SGHAT; CDR2 reads FQNNGV. This CDR3 contains 13 residues. CDR3 nucleotides: TGTGCCAGCAGCCTCCTAGGGGATTATGGCTACACCTTC. Protein: CASSLLGDYGYTF.

V is TRBV2 and J is TRBJ2-4, with D unresolved. The ends were cut back, 2 bases at V and 0 bases at J, with 17 bases in the middle. In germline, CDR1 is SNHLY, CDR2 FYNNEI. The CDR3 consists of 18 residues. CDR3 sequence (DNA): TGTGCCAGCAGTGAAAAGGCAGTCCCCCTCGGAGCCAAAAACATTCAGTACTTC. The encoded protein is CASSEKAVPLGAKNIQYF. The full variable domain, rest sourced from reference TRBV2 and TRBJ2-4, is EPEVTQTPSHQVTQMGQEVILRCVPISNHLYFYWYRQILGQKVEFLVSFYNNEISEKSEIFDDQFSVERPDGSNFTLKIRSTKLEDSAMYFCASSEKAVPLGAKNIQYFGAGTRLSVL.

V is TRBV10-1 and J is TRBJ1-1; TRBD1 might be the D (5 bases). V was shortened by 3 bases and J by 5 bases, with 16 bases between the two germline ends. The CDR3 has 15 residues. The germline V gene encodes CDR1 WNHNN and CDR2 SYGVQD (reference sequence). The CDR3 DNA sequence: TGCGCCAGCAGTGAAGAAGGGGAGGGGAGGACTGAAGCTTTCTTT. Translating it yields CASSEEGEGRTEAFF.

This chain links TRBV10-3 with TRBJ2-7, with 9 bases matching TRBD2. In germline, CDR1 is ENHRY, CDR2 SYGVKD. The trim removed 11 bases at V and 2 bases at J, leaving 10 bases unmatched. This CDR3 has 14 amino acids. CDR3 region: CAAQTSGPTYEQYF. In DNA, the CDR3 is TGTGCCGCTCAGACTAGCGGACCTACCTACGAGCAGTACTTC.

This clone was seen a handful of times. The chain combines TRBV9 with TRBJ2-7, with 7 bases fitting TRBD1. V was clipped by 0 bases and J by 2 bases; unmatched bases: 8. CDR3 length equals 16 residues. Germline values: CDR1 SGDLS, CDR2 YYNGEE. CDR3 DNA: TGTGCCAGCAGCGTAGGAGGGGGCGGGTTCACCTACGAGCAGTACTTC. Its translation is CASSVGGGGFTYEQYF.

This chain's CDR3 is CSAQGGYATNEKLFF. The DNA for the CDR3 is TGCAGCGCTCAAGGCGGCTATGCAACTAATGAAAAACTGTTTTTT. The V gene is TRBV29-1, the J gene TRBJ1-4; D unclear. This CDR3 region has 15 residues. Germline V lookup: CDR1 SQVTM, CDR2 ANQGSEA. V was pared by 7 bases and J by 0 bases, with 15 bases between.

The gene calls are TRBV19 and TRBJ2-2, with D possibly TRBD2 on 6 matching bases. This CDR3 spans 14 amino acids. V lost 8 bases, J lost 0 bases, and 10 bases lay in between. Germline values: CDR1 LNHDA, CDR2 SQIVND (reference sequence). CDR3 bases: TGTGCCAGTGGGACTCTCGCGAACACCGGGGAGCTGTTTTTT. This encodes CASGTLANTGELFF.

The genes are TRBV27 and TRBJ1-2, with D perhaps TRBD1 (5 bases). The CDR3 consists of 15 residues. Per the germline V gene, CDR1 is MNHEY and CDR2 is SMNVEV (reference sequence). V lost 0 bases, J lost 1 base, and 9 bases lay in between. The DNA for the CDR3 is TGTGCCAGCAGTTTATCAGGGGCCGGTAACTATGGCTACACCTTC. This encodes CASSLSGAGNYGYTF.

The chain joins TRBV4-3 to TRBJ2-2, with a possible D match to TRBD2 (6 bases). The CDR3 extends over 17 amino acids. Germline V CDR1 and CDR2: LGHNA, YSLEER. Between the trimmed V and J ends, which lost 0 bases and 1 base, there was a span of 12 bases. The DNA for the CDR3 is TGCGCCAGCAGCCAAGACCCACACGGGGGGAACACCGGGGAGCTGTTTTTT. This gives the protein CASSQDPHGGNTGELFF.

The gene calls are TRBV18 and TRBJ1-1; D gene ambiguous. Germline CDR1 and CDR2: KGHSH and LQKENI. The length of the CDR3 is 15 residues. V lost 2 bases, J lost 2 bases, and 12 bases lay in between. CDR3 residues: CASSPSQLRNTEAFF. DNA for the CDR3: TGTGCCAGCTCACCAAGCCAGCTAAGAAACACTGAAGCTTTCTTT.

The rearrangement uses TRBV5-6 and TRBJ2-7, with 7 bases fitting TRBD2. The CDR3 length is 15 residues. The junction had 9 bases not matched to a gene; V was cut back by 0 bases and J by 6 bases. Looked up from germline, CDR1 is SGHDT and CDR2 is YYEEEE. This CDR3 reads CASSLGTSNPFEQYF. CDR3 sequence (DNA): TGTGCCAGCAGCTTGGGGACTAGTAATCCTTTCGAGCAGTACTTC.

J is TRBJ1-5 and V is TRBV6-5; 9 nucleotides match TRBD1. CDR1 and CDR2 (germline): MNHEY, SVGAGI. The length of the CDR3 is 14 residues. The trim removed 8 bases at V and 3 bases at J, leaving 5 bases unmatched. CDR3 amino acids: CASGDREDNQPQHF. The CDR3 nucleotides are TGTGCCAGCGGGGACAGGGAGGACAATCAGCCCCAGCATTTT.

The V and J genes are TRBV21-1 and TRBJ1-5; the tabulated D call, TRBD1, remains unverified against the DNA. TRBV21-1 is listed as a pseudogene. CDR3 length: 13 amino acids. The CDR3 is CASSSDRDQPQHF. As DNA, the CDR3 is TGTGCCAGCAGTTCTGACAGAGATCAGCCCCAGCATTTT.

The chain uses TRBV18 and TRBJ2-3; 7 nucleotides align to TRBD1. Germline CDR1 reads KGHSH; CDR2 reads LQKENI. With V trimmed by 4 bases and J by 0 bases, 7 bases remained unmatched. The CDR3 totals 16 residues. CDR3 loop: CASSLTGALSTDTQYF. DNA for the CDR3: TGTGCCAGCTCACTAACAGGGGCTTTAAGCACAGATACGCAGTATTTT. Full variable domain (outside the CDR3, taken from reference TRBV18 and TRBJ2-3): NAGVMQNPRHLVRRRGQEARLRCSPMKGHSHVYWYRQLPEEGLKFMVYLQKENIIDESGMPKERFSAEFPKEGPSILRIQQVVRGDSAAYFCASSLTGALSTDTQYFGPGTRLTVL.

The rearrangement links TRBV7-9 to TRBJ2-6, with D maybe TRBD2 (6 bases). Trimming removed 11 bases at V and 2 bases at J, with 13 bases between. The CDR3 is 14 amino acids. Germline-derived CDR1 and CDR2 are SEHNR and FQNEAQ (reference sequence). The CDR3 DNA is TGTGCCCCAGGCAGGGAGGCTGGGGCCAACGTCCTGACTTTC. It specifies CAPGREAGANVLTF.